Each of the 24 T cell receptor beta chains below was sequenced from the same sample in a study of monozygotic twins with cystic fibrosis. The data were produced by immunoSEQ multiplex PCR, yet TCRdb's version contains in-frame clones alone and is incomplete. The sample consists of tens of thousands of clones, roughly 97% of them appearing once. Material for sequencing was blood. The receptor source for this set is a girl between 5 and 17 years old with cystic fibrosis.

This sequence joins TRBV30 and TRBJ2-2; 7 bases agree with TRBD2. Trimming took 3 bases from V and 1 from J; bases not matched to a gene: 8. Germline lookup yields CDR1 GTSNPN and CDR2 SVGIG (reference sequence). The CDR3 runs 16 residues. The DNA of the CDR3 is TGTGCCTGGAGCGGGATAGCGGGCCTGAACACCGGGGAGCTGTTTTTT. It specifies CAWSGIAGLNTGELFF.

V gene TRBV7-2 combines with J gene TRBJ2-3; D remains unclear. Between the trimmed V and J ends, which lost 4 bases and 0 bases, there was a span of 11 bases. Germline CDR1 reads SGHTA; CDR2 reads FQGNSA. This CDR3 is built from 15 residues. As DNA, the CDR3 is TGTGCCAGCAGCTCACGCGTCTCAAGCACAGATACGCAGTATTTT. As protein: CASSSRVSSTDTQYF.

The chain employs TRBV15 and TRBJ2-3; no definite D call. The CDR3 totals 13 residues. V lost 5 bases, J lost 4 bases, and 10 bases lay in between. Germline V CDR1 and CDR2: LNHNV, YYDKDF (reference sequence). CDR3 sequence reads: CATSQIRADTQYF. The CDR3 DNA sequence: TGTGCCACCAGCCAAATTAGAGCAGATACGCAGTATTTT.

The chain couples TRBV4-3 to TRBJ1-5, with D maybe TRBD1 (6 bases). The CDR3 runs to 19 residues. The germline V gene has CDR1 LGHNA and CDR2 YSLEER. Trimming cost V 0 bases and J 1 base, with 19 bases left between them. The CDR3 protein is CASSQDIRQDSWSNQPQHF. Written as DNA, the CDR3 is TGCGCCAGCAGCCAAGACATAAGACAGGACTCTTGGAGCAATCAGCCCCAGCATTTT.

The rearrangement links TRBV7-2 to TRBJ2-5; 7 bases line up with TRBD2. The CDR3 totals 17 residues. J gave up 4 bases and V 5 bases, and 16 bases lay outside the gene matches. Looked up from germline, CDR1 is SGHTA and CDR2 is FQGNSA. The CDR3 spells CASSHNPWEGRGETQYF. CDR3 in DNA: TGTGCCAGCAGCCATAACCCTTGGGAGGGCCGGGGAGAGACCCAGTACTTC. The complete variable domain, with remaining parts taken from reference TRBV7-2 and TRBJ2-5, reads GAGVSQSPSNKVTEKGKDVELRCDPISGHTALYWYRQSLGQGLEFLIYFQGNSAPDKSGLPSDRFSAERTGGSVSTLTIQRTQQEDSAVYLCASSHNPWEGRGETQYFGPGTRLLVL.

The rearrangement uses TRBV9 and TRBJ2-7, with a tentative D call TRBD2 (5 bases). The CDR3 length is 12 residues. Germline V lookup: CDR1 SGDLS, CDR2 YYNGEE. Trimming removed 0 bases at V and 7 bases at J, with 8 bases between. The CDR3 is CASSVDRGEQYF. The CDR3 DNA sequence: TGTGCCAGCAGCGTAGACAGAGGGGAGCAGTACTTC.

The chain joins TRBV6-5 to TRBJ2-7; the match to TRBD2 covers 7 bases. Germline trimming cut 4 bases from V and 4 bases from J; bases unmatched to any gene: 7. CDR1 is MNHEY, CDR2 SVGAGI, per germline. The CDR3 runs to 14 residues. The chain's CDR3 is CASSSRTSRYEQYF. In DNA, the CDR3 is TGTGCCAGCAGTTCAAGGACTAGTCGGTACGAGCAGTACTTC.

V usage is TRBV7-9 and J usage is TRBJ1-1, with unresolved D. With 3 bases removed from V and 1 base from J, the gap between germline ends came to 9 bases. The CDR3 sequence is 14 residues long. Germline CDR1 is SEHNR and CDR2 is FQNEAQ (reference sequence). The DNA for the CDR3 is TGTGCCAGCAGCTTCTGGGCGGGGAACACTGAAGCTTTCTTT. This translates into CASSFWAGNTEAFF.

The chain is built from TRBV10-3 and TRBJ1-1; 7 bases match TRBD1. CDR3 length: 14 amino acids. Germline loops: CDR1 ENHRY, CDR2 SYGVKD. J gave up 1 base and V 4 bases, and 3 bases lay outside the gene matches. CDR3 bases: TGTGCCATCAGTGGTGGGACAGCGAACACTGAAGCTTTCTTT. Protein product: CAISGGTANTEAFF.

The CDR3, as DNA: TGTGCCAGCAGTGAGCATGACACCGGGGAGCTGTTTTTT. Its protein product is CASSEHDTGELFF. The chain uses TRBV25-1 and TRBJ2-2; D not resolved. Trimming took 3 bases from V and 3 from J, leaving 5 bases between them. Germline CDR1 and CDR2: MGHDK and SYGVNS. The CDR3 is 13 residues long.

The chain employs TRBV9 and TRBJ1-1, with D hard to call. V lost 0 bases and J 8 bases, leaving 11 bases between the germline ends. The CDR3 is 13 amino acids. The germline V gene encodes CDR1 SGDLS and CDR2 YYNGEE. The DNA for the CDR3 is TGTGCCAGCAGCGTAGAAACTTACGGAGAAGCTTTCTTT. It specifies CASSVETYGEAFF.

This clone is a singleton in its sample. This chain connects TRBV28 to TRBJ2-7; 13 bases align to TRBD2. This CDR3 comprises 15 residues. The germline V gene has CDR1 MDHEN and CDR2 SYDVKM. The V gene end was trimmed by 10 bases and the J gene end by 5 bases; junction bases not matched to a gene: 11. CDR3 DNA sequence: TGTGCCACCGGACTAGCGGGAGATGATTTGAACGAGCAGTACTTC. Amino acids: CATGLAGDDLNEQYF.

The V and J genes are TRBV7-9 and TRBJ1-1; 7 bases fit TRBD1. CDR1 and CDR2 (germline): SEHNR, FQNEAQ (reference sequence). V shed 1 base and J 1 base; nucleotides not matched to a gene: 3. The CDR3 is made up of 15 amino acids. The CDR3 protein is CASSLVGTANTEAFF. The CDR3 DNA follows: TGTGCCAGCAGCTTAGTTGGGACAGCGAACACTGAAGCTTTCTTT.

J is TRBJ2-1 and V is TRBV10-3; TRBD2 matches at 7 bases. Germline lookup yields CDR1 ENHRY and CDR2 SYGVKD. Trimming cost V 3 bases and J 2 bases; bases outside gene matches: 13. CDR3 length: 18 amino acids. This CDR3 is CAISDFKLGGSAYNEQFF. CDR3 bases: TGTGCCATCAGTGACTTTAAACTTGGCGGGAGCGCCTACAATGAGCAGTTCTTC.

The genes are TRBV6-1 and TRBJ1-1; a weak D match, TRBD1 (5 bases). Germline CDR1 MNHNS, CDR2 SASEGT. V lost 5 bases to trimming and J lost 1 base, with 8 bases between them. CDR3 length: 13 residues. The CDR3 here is CASSQGPNTEAFF. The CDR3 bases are TGTGCCAGCAGTCAGGGCCCGAACACTGAAGCTTTCTTT.

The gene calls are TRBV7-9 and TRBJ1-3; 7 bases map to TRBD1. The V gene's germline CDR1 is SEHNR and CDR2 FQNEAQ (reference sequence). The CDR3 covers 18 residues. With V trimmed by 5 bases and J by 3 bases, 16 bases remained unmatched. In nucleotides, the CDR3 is TGTGCCAGCAGCCGGTACCGAAAGGGGGCGGCTATTGGAAACACCATATATTTT. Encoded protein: CASSRYRKGAAIGNTIYF.

Here the CDR3 DNA reads TGCGCCAGCAGTTCATCAGGGGTGACTGAAGCTTTCTTT. Encoded protein: CASSSSGVTEAFF. The chain joins TRBV5-1 to TRBJ1-1; tentative D call: TRBD1 (6 bases). The CDR3 has 13 amino acids. Trimming took off 5 bases at V and 5 bases at J, with 13 bases between the two ends. Per germline, CDR1 SGHRS and CDR2 YFSETQ.

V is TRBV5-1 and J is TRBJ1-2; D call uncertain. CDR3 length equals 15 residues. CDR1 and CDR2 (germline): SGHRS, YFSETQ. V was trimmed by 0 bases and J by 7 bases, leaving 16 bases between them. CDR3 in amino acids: CASSLETALHGGYTF. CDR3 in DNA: TGCGCCAGCAGCTTGGAAACAGCCCTGCACGGTGGCTACACCTTC. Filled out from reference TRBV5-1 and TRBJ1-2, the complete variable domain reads KAGVTQTPRYLIKTRGQQVTLSCSPISGHRSVSWYQQTPGQGLQFLFEYFSETQRNKGNFPGRFSGRQFSNSRSEMNVSTLELGDSALYLCASSLETALHGGYTFGSGTRLTVV.

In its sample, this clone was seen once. CDR3 nucleotide sequence: TGTGCCAGCAGCTCAGGACGGGATTTCCAAGAGACCCAGTACTTC. This encodes CASSSGRDFQETQYF. This chain joins TRBV5-6 and TRBJ2-5, with a possible D match to TRBD2 (5 bases). Deletions cut 3 bases from V and 1 base from J, with 13 bases between. The CDR3 length is 15 residues. CDR1 and CDR2 (germline): SGHDT, YYEEEE.

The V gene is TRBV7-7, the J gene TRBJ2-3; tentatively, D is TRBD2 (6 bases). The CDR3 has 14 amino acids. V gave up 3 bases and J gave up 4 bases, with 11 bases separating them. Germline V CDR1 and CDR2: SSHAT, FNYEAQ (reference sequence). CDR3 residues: CASSFGGSADTQYF. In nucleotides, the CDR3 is TGTGCCAGCAGCTTCGGGGGTAGTGCAGATACGCAGTATTTT.

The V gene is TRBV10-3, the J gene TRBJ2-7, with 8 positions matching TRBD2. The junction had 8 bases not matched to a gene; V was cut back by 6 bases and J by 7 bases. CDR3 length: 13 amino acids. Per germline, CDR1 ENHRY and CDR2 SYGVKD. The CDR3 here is CAISPTSEGEQYF. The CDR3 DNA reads TGTGCCATCAGCCCGACTAGCGAGGGAGAGCAGTACTTC.

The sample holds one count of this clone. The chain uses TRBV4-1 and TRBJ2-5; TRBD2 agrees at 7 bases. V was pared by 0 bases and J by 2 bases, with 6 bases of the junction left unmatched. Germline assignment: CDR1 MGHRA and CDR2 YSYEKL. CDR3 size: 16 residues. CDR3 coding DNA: TGCGCCAGCAGCCAAGAGGGTCTAGCGGTTCAAGAGACCCAGTACTTC. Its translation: CASSQEGLAVQETQYF.

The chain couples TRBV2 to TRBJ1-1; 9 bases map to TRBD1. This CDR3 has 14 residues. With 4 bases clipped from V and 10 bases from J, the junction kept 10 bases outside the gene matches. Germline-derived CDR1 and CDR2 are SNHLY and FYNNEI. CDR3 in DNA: TGTGCCAGCAGTGGTCCCGGGACAGGGAGTGGAGCTTTCTTT. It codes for CASSGPGTGSGAFF.

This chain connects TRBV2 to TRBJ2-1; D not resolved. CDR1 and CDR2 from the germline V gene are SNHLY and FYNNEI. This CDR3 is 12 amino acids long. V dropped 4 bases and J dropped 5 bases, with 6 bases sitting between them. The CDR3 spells CASSADNNEQFF. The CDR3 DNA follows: TGTGCCAGCAGTGCTGATAACAATGAGCAGTTCTTC. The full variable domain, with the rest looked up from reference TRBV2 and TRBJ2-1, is EPEVTQTPSHQVTQMGQEVILRCVPISNHLYFYWYRQILGQKVEFLVSFYNNEISEKSEIFDDQFSVERPDGSNFTLKIRSTKLEDSAMYFCASSADNNEQFFGPGTRLTVL.